This T cell receptor beta chain appears in the sequencing data of a study of shared clonotypes between healthy human individuals. As for this clone: Its antigen remains unidentified.

General study points: Naive CD4 clonotype sharing across several donors was about 5%. Sampling included only blood; tissue repertoires likely differ.

Naive CD8 cells lacked CD45RO and underwent positive selection for CCR7, leaving out terminally differentiated effector memory CD45RA+ cells. This CDR3 is built from 14 residues. Between the trimmed V and J ends, which lost 6 bases and 0 bases, there was a span of 12 bases. Germline CDR1 reads MNHNY; CDR2 reads SVGAGI (reference sequence). Several immunoSEQ plates received, in even portions, the genomic DNA of each subset. In the source study's methods: ImmunoSEQ supplied junction-only sequences lacking quality scores, so filtering was different. TCRdb's copy holds only in-frame clones and misses some; the assay was immunoSEQ multiplex PCR. V, J and clone size were drawn from that table, and D and trimming were deduced from the DNA. This table has about 2 million clones, about 95% appearing once.

The chain combines TRBV6-6 with TRBJ2-7; perhaps TRBD1 as D (5 bases). The TCR was taken from a man aged 18 to 30 in good health. Sequencing was carried out using naive CD8+ T cells sorted from blood. The CDR3 nucleotides read TGTGCCAGCAGCCCAGGGCCTTCCTCCTACGAGCAGTACTTC. It translates to CASSPGPSSYEQYF.